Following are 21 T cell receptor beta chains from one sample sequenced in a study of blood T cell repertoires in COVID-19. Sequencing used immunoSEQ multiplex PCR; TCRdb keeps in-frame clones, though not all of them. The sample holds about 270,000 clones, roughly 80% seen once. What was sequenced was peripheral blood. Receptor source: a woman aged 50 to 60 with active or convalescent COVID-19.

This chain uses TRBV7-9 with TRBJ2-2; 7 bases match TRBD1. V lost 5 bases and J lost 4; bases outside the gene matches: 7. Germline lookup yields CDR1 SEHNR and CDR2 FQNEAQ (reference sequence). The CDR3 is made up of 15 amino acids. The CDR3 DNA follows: TGTGCCAGCAGCCTAGGGGGCGGTGGCACCGGGGAGCTGTTTTTT. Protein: CASSLGGGGTGELFF.

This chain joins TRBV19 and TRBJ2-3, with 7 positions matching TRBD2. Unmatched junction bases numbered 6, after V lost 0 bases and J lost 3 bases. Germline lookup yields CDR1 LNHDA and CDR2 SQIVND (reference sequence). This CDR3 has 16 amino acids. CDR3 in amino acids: CASSIDGAGVTDTQYF. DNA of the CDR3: TGTGCCAGTAGTATAGATGGGGCGGGAGTTACAGATACGCAGTATTTT.

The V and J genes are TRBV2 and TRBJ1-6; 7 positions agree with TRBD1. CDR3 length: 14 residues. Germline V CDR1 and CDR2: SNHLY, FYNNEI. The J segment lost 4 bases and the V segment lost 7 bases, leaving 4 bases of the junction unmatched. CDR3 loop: CASITGQYNSPLHF. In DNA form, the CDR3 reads TGTGCCAGCATTACGGGACAGTATAATTCACCCCTCCACTTT. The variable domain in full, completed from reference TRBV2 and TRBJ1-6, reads EPEVTQTPSHQVTQMGQEVILRCVPISNHLYFYWYRQILGQKVEFLVSFYNNEISEKSEIFDDQFSVERPDGSNFTLKIRSTKLEDSAMYFCASITGQYNSPLHFGNGTRLTVT.

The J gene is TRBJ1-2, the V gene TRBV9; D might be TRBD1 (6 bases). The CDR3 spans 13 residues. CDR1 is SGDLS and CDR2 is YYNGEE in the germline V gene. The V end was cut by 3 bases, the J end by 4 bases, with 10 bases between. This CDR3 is CASSARGFYGYTF. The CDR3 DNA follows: TGTGCCAGCAGCGCCAGGGGATTCTATGGCTACACCTTC.

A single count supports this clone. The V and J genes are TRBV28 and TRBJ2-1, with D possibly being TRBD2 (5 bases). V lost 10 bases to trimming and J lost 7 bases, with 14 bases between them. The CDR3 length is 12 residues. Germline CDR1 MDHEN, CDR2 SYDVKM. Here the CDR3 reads CATGFPGNEQFF. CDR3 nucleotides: TGTGCCACCGGCTTCCCGGGGAATGAGCAGTTCTTC.

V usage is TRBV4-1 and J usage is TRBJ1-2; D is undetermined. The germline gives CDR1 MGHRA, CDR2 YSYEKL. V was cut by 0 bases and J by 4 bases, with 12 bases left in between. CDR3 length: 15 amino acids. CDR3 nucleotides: TGCGCCAGCAGCCAAGAAGAGAACCGCGGCTATGGCTACACCTTC. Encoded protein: CASSQEENRGYGYTF.

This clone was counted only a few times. In DNA form, the CDR3 reads TGTGCCAGCAGTTACTCAAGGGGAGGCGCTGACAAAGATACGCAGTATTTT. This encodes CASSYSRGGADKDTQYF. V and J are TRBV6-2 or TRBV6-3 and TRBJ2-3; a possible D gene is TRBD2 (6 bases). The germline V gene encodes CDR1 MNHEY and CDR2 SVGEGT. The CDR3 length is 17 residues. V lost 0 bases, J lost 5 bases, and 18 bases lay in between.

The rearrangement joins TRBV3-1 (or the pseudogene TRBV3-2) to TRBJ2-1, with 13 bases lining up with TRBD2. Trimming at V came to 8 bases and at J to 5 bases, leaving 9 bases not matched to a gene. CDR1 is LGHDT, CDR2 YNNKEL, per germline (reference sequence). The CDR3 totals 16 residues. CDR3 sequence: CASGPWGLAGHNEQFF. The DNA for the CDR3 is TGTGCCAGCGGACCATGGGGACTAGCGGGACACAATGAGCAGTTCTTC.

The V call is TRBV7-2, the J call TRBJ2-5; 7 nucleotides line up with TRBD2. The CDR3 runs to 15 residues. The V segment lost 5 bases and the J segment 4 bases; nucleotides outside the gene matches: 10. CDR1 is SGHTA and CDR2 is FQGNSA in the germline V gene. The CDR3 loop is CASSLSGIGGETQYF. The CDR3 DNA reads TGTGCCAGCAGCCTGAGCGGGATTGGGGGAGAGACCCAGTACTTC.

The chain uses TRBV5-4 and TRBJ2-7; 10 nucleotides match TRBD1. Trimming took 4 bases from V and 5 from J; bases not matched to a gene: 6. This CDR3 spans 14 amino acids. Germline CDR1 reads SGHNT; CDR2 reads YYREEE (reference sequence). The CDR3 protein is CASSLRDRGDEQYF. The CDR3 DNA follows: TGTGCCAGCAGCCTCCGGGACAGGGGTGACGAGCAGTACTTC.

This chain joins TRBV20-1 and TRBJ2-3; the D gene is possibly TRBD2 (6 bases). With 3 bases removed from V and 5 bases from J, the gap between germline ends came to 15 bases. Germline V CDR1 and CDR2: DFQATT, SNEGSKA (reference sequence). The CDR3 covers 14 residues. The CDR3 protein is CSASHISGGDTQYF. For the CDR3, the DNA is TGCAGTGCTAGTCATATTAGCGGTGGAGATACGCAGTATTTT.

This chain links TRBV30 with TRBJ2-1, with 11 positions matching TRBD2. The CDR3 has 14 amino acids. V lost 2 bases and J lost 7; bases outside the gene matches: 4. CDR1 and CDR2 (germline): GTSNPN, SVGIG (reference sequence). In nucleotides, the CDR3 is TGTGCCTGGAGTACTAGCGGGAGAAGTAATGAGCAGTTCTTC. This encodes CAWSTSGRSNEQFF. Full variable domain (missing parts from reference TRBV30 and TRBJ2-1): SQTIHQWPATLVQPVGSPLSLECTVEGTSNPNLYWYRQAAGRGLQLLFYSVGIGQISSEVPQNLSASRPQDRQFILSSKKLLLSDSGFYLCAWSTSGRSNEQFFGPGTRLTVL.

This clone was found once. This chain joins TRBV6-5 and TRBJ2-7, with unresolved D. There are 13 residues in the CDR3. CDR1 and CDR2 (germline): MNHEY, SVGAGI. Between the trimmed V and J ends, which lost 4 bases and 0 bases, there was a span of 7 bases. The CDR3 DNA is TGTGCCAGCAGTTTTCTAAGCTCCTACGAGCAGTACTTC. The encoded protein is CASSFLSSYEQYF.

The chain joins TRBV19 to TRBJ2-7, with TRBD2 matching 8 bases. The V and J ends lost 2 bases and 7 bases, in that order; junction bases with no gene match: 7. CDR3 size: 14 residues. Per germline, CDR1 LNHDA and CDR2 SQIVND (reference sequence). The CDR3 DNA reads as TGTGCCAGTAGTATAAGCGGGGGCCATTTTGAGCAGTACTTC. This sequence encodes CASSISGGHFEQYF. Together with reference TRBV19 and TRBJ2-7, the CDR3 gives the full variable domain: DGGITQSPKYLFRKEGQNVTLSCEQNLNHDAMYWYRQDPGQGLRLIYYSQIVNDFQKGDIAEGYSVSREKKESFPLTVTSAQKNPTAFYLCASSISGGHFEQYFGPGTRLTVT.

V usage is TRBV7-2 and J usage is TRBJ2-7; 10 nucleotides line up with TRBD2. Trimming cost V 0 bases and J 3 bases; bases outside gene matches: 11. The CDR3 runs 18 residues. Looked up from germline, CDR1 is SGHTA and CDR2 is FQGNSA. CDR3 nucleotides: TGTGCCAGCAGCTTAGCGGGGGCTAGCGGGAGTTGGAACTACGAGCAGTACTTC. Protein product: CASSLAGASGSWNYEQYF.

The CDR3, as DNA: TGTGCCAGCAGCCCCACCTCCCAGGGGGAATTGTTTTTT. This encodes CASSPTSQGELFF. This sequence joins TRBV11-2 and TRBJ1-4; 7 nucleotides line up with TRBD1. Germline-derived CDR1 and CDR2 are SGHAT and FQNNGV. This CDR3 has 13 amino acids. Germline trimming cut 5 bases from V and 15 bases from J; bases unmatched to any gene: 12.

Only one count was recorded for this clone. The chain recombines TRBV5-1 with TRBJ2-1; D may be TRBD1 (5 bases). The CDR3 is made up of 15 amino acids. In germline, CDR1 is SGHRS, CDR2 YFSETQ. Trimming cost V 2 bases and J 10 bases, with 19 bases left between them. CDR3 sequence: CASSLLRGSLSEQFF. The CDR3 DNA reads TGCGCCAGCAGCTTACTAAGGGGCTCCCTAAGCGAGCAGTTCTTC.

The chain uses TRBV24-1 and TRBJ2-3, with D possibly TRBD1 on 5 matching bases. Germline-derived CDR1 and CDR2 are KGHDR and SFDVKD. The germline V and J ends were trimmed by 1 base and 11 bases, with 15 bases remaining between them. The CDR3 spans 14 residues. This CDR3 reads CATSDFEQVHGQYF. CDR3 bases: TGTGCCACCAGTGATTTTGAACAGGTGCATGGGCAGTATTTT.

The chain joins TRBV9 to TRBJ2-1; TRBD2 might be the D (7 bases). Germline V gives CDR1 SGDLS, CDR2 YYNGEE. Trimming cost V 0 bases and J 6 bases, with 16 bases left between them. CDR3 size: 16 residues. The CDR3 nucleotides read TGTGCCAGCAGCGTAGCGTTGCAGGGAGGGGGCAATGAGCAGTTCTTC. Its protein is CASSVALQGGGNEQFF. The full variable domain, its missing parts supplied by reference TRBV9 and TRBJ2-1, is DSGVTQTPKHLITATGQRVTLRCSPRSGDLSVYWYQQSLDQGLQFLIQYYNGEERAKGNILERFSAQQFPDLHSELNLSSLELGDSALYFCASSVALQGGGNEQFFGPGTRLTVL.

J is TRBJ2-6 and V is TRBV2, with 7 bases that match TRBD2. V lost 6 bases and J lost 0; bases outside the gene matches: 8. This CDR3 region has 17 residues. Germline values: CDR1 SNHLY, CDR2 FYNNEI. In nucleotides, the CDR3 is TGTGCCAGCAGGCCTAGCGGCCCCTTCTCTGGGGCCAACGTCCTGACTTTC. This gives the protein CASRPSGPFSGANVLTF.

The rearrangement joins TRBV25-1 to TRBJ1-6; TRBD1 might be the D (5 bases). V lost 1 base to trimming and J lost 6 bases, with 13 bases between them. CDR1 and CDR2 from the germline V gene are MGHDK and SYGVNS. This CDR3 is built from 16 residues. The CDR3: CASSELRTGGNSPLHF. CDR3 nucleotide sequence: TGTGCCAGCAGTGAATTACGGACCGGGGGTAATTCACCCCTCCACTTT. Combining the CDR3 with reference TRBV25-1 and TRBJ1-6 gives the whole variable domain EADIYQTPRYLVIGTGKKITLECSQTMGHDKMYWYQQDPGMELHLIHYSYGVNSTEKGDLSSESTVSRIRTEHFPLTLESARPSHTSQYLCASSELRTGGNSPLHFGNGTRLTVT.